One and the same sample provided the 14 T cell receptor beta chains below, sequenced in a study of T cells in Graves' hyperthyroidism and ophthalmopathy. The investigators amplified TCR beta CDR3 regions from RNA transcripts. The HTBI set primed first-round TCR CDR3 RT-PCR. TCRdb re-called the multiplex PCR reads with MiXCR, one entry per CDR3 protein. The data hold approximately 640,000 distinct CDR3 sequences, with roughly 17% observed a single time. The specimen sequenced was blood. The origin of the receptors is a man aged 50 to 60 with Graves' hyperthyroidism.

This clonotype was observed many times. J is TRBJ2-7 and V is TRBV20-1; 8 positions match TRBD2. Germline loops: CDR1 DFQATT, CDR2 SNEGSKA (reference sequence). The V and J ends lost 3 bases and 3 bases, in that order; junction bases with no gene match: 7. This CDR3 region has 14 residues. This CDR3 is CSARTGRGNYEQYF. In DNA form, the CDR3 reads TGCAGTGCTAGGACCGGGAGGGGGAACTACGAGCAGTACTTC.

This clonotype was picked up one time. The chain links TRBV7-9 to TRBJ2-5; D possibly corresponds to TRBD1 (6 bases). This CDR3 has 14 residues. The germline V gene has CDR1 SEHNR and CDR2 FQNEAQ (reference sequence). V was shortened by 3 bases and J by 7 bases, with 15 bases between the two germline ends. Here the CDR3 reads CASSFLGQRLTQYF. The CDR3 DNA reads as TGTGCCAGCAGCTTCCTCGGACAGCGGCTGACCCAGTACTTC.

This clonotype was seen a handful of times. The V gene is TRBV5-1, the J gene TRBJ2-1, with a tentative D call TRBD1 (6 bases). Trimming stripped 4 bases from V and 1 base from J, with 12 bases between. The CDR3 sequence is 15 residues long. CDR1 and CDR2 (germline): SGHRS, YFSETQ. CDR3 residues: CASSPIGGSYNEQFF. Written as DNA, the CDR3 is TGCGCCAGCAGCCCTATAGGGGGATCCTACAATGAGCAGTTCTTC.

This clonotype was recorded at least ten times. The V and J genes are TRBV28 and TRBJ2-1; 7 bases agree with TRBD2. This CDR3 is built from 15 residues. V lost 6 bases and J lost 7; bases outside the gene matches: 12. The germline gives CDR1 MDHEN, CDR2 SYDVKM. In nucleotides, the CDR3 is TGTGCCAGCAGCATCTCGGGGAGGGGTAGAAATGAGCAGTTCTTC. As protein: CASSISGRGRNEQFF. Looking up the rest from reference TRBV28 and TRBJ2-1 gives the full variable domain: DVKVTQSSRYLVKRTGEKVFLECVQDMDHENMFWYRQDPGLGLRLIYFSYDVKMKEKGDIPEGYSVSREKKERFSLILESASTNQTSMYLCASSISGRGRNEQFFGPGTRLTVL.

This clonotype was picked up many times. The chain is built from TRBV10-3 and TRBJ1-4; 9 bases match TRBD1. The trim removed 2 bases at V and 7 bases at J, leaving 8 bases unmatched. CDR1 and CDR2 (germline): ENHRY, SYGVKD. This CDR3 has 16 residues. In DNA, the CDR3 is TGTGCCATCAGTGAGCTGGACAGGGGAGCAGGTGAAAAACTGTTTTTT. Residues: CAISELDRGAGEKLFF.

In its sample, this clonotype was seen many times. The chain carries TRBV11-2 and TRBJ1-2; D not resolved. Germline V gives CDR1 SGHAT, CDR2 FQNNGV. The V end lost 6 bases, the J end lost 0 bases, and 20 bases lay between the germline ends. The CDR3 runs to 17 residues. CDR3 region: CASRTLTRRRSNYGYTF. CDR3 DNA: TGTGCCAGCAGAACGCTAACTCGCAGACGATCTAACTATGGCTACACCTTC. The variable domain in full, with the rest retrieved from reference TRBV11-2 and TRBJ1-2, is EAGVAQSPRYKIIEKRQSVAFWCNPISGHATLYWYQQILGQGPKLLIQFQNNGVVDDSQLPKDRFSAERLKGVDSTLKIQPAKLEDSAVYLCASRTLTRRRSNYGYTFGSGTRLTVV.

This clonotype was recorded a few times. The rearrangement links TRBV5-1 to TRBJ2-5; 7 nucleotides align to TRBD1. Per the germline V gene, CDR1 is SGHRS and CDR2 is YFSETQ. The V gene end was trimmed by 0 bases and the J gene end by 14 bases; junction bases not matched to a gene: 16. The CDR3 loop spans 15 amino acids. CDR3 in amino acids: CASSLAGTAGTTGYF. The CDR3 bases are TGCGCCAGCAGCTTGGCCGGGACAGCAGGGACGACTGGTTACTTC.

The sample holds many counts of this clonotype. The CDR3 sequence is CASSFFYYEQYF. CDR3 bases: TGTGCCAGCAGTTTTTTCTACTACGAGCAGTACTTC. The J gene is TRBJ2-7, the V gene TRBV28, with unresolved D. CDR1 is MDHEN and CDR2 is SYDVKM in the germline V gene. The CDR3 extends over 12 amino acids. Trimming cost V 3 bases and J 3 bases, with 6 bases left between them.

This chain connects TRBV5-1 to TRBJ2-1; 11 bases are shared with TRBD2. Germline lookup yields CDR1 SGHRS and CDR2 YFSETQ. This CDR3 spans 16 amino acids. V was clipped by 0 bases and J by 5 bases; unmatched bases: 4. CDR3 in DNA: TGCGCCAGCAGCTTGGGCGTGGGACTAGCGGACAATGAGCAGTTCTTC. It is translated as CASSLGVGLADNEQFF.

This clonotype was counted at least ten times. The CDR3 region is CASSFSGPPLSYEQYF. As DNA, the CDR3 is TGTGCCAGCAGCTTCAGTGGCCCACCACTCTCCTACGAGCAGTACTTC. The genes are TRBV11-2 and TRBJ2-7; D gene unclear. Germline V lookup: CDR1 SGHAT, CDR2 FQNNGV. V shed 3 bases and J shed 0 bases, with 15 bases lying between them. The CDR3 spans 16 residues. Full variable domain (rest looked up from reference TRBV11-2 and TRBJ2-7): EAGVAQSPRYKIIEKRQSVAFWCNPISGHATLYWYQQILGQGPKLLIQFQNNGVVDDSQLPKDRFSAERLKGVDSTLKIQPAKLEDSAVYLCASSFSGPPLSYEQYFGPGTRLTVT.

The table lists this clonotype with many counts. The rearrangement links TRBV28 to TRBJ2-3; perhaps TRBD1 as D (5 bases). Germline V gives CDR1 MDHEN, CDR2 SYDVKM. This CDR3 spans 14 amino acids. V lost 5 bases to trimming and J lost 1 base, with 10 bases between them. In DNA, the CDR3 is TGTGCCAGCAGTCCCCAGGGCGGCACAGATACGCAGTATTTT. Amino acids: CASSPQGGTDTQYF.

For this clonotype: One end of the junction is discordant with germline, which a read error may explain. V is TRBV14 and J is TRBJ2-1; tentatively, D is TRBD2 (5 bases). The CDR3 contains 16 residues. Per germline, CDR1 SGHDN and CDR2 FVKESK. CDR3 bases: TGTGCCAGCAGCCAAGATCTTGGGAGCTCCTACAGTGAGCAGTTCTTC. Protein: CASSQDLGSSYSEQFF.

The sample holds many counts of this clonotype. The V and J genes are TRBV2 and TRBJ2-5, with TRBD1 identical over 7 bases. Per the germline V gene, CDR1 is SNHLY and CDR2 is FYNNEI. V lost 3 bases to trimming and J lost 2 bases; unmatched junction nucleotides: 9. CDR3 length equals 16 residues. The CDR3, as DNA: TGTGCCAGCAGTGATTGGACAGGTTTCGAACAAGAGACCCAGTACTTC. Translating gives CASSDWTGFEQETQYF.

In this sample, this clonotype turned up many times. CDR3 bases: TGTGCCAGCAGCCCTAGACGGCAGAATGAAAAACTGTTTTTT. Translating gives CASSPRRQNEKLFF. The chain couples TRBV7-2 to TRBJ1-4; D ambiguous. This CDR3 is built from 14 residues. The V end lost 5 bases, the J end lost 5 bases, and 12 bases lay between the germline ends. From germline, CDR1 is SGHTA and CDR2 FQGNSA.